The rows below give T cell receptor beta chains drawn from one sample of a study of Ad26.COV2.S vaccination and SARS-CoV-2 variants. Data came from immunoSEQ multiplex PCR; TCRdb stores just in-frame clones and leaves some out. The sample carries 400,000 to 500,000 clones, approximately 87% recorded once. The specimen was peripheral blood, collected in a trial of Ad26.COV2.S vaccine versus placebo. Source of these receptors: a person between 18 and 60 years old who received the Ad26.COV2.S COVID-19 vaccine or a placebo. Each CDR3 is given with its conserved first and last residue. Each record gives: clone size, D gene, J gene, V gene, CDR3 protein, CDR3 DNA. The D gene is left open where the match is weak. A row's size may be missing; if present it is once, few, many or a size class.

clone_size: .
d_call: .
j_call: TRBJ2-1
v_call: TRBV28
cdr3_aa: CASSLGLENGYEQFF
cdr3_nt: TGTGCCAGCAGTTTAGGCCTCGAGAACGGGTACGAGCAGTTCTTC

clone_size: .
d_call: TRBD2
j_call: TRBJ2-7
v_call: TRBV3-1/TRBV3-2
cdr3_aa: CASSQDRYGGAKDEQYF
cdr3_nt: TGTGCCAGCAGCCAAGACCGGTACGGGGGGGCCAAGGACGAGCAGTACTTC

clone_size: .
d_call: TRBD2
j_call: TRBJ2-3
v_call: TRBV7-3
cdr3_aa: CASSPGTRGTDTQYF
cdr3_nt: TGTGCCAGCAGTCCCGGGACTAGAGGAACAGATACGCAGTATTTT

clone_size: .
d_call: .
j_call: TRBJ2-1
v_call: TRBV9
cdr3_aa: CASSVGLAVHNEQFF
cdr3_nt: TGTGCCAGCAGCGTAGGATTAGCGGTCCACAATGAGCAGTTCTTC

clone_size: .
d_call: TRBD1
j_call: TRBJ1-4
v_call: TRBV13
cdr3_aa: CASSPGPPSDREGEKLFF
cdr3_nt: TGTGCCAGCAGCCCTGGCCCCCCCTCTGACAGGGAGGGCGAAAAACTGTTTTTT

clone_size: .
d_call: .
j_call: TRBJ2-1
v_call: TRBV7-4
cdr3_aa: CASSSKDSPSSYNEQFF
cdr3_nt: TGTGCCAGCAGCTCCAAGGACTCTCCAAGCTCCTACAATGAGCAGTTCTTC

clone_size: .
d_call: TRBD1
j_call: TRBJ2-7
v_call: TRBV29-1
cdr3_aa: CSVGGGPYEQYF
cdr3_nt: TGCAGCGTTGGAGGGGGCCCCTACGAGCAGTACTTC

clone_size: .
d_call: .
j_call: TRBJ1-4
v_call: TRBV19
cdr3_aa: CASSISLEDGGKLFF
cdr3_nt: TGTGCCAGTAGTATCTCCTTGGAGGACGGGGGAAAACTGTTTTTT

clone_size: once
d_call: .
j_call: TRBJ1-4
v_call: TRBV30
cdr3_aa: CAWSSGALNEKLFF
cdr3_nt: TGTGCCTGGAGTAGCGGGGCCCTTAATGAAAAACTGTTTTTT

clone_size: .
d_call: TRBD1
j_call: TRBJ2-3
v_call: TRBV27
cdr3_aa: CASSIKDRVADTQYF
cdr3_nt: TGTGCCAGCAGTATCAAGGACAGGGTGGCAGATACGCAGTATTTT

clone_size: .
d_call: .
j_call: TRBJ2-7
v_call: TRBV10-3
cdr3_aa: CAITPDREEDEQYF
cdr3_nt: TGTGCCATCACCCCCGACAGGGAGGAAGACGAGCAGTACTTC

clone_size: .
d_call: .
j_call: TRBJ2-5
v_call: TRBV29-1
cdr3_aa: CSVGVAVETQYF
cdr3_nt: TGCAGCGTTGGGGTAGCTGTGGAGACCCAGTACTTC

clone_size: .
d_call: TRBD2
j_call: TRBJ2-3
v_call: TRBV7-2
cdr3_aa: CASMLGLAGGTGDTQYF
cdr3_nt: TGTGCCAGCATGTTAGGACTAGCGGGGGGGACGGGAGATACGCAGTATTTT

clone_size: .
d_call: TRBD1
j_call: TRBJ2-7
v_call: TRBV4-1
cdr3_aa: CASSYPGQDSYEQYF
cdr3_nt: TGCGCCAGCAGCTACCCGGGACAGGACTCCTACGAGCAGTACTTC

clone_size: .
d_call: .
j_call: TRBJ2-1
v_call: TRBV15
cdr3_aa: CATSSPGEREQFF
cdr3_nt: TGTGCCACCAGCAGCCCAGGGGAGCGTGAGCAGTTCTTC

clone_size: .
d_call: .
j_call: TRBJ2-3
v_call: TRBV2
cdr3_aa: CASSAQGQSTDTQYF
cdr3_nt: TGTGCCAGCAGTGCTCAAGGCCAGAGCACAGATACGCAGTATTTT

clone_size: .
d_call: .
j_call: TRBJ1-1
v_call: TRBV4-3
cdr3_aa: CASSQDSRGRANTEAFF
cdr3_nt: TGCGCCAGCAGCCAAGATAGCCGGGGGCGGGCGAACACTGAAGCTTTCTTT